This TCR beta chain was identified during a study of Graves' ophthalmopathy and Graves' hyperthyroidism. RNA transcripts were the source from which TCR beta CDR3 regions were amplified. First-round RT-PCR employed HTBI primers, with a second-round multiplex PCR after it. TCRdb reanalysed the multiplex PCR reads using MiXCR and keeps one entry per CDR3 protein. Found here are about 420,000 distinct CDR3 sequences, approximately 21% of them singletons; the top ten hold under 3%. After removal of 5 bases from V and 7 bases from J, the junction contained 8 bases not matched to a gene. The length of the CDR3 is 15 residues. In this sample, this clonotype turned up many times.

The sequence came from a woman between 18 and 29 years old with stable Graves' hyperthyroidism. The chain combines TRBV12-3 or TRBV12-4 with TRBJ2-2; 9 nucleotides agree with TRBD1. The sequencing input was peripheral blood. In nucleotides, the CDR3 is TGTGCCAGCAGTAGTCCCGGGACAGGGATCGGGGAGCTGTTTTTT. Residues: CASSSPGTGIGELFF.